This T cell receptor beta chain is from a study of T-cell reconstitution after alpha-beta-depleted transplantation in children. A TCRbeta library incorporating unique molecular identifiers was prepared. MiXCR was run by TCRdb on the PCR reads, yielding one entry per CDR3 protein. Here the sample spans fewer than 250,000 distinct CDR3 sequences, around a sixth being singletons. The CDR3 totals 18 residues. After removal of 3 bases from V and 4 bases from J, the junction contained 14 bases not matched to a gene. Germline assignment: CDR1 SNHLY and CDR2 FYNNEI. This clonotype was observed a handful of times.

This sample comprised PBMCs, mostly from graft donor cells, obtained 360 days after TCRalphabeta/CD19-depleted stem cell transplant. This sequence originates from a male patient aged 2 to 10 who had a stem cell transplant for acute lymphoblastic leukemia, so the T cells may come from the graft donor. The chain employs TRBV2 and TRBJ2-7; 11 nucleotides line up with TRBD2. As DNA, the CDR3 is TGTGCCAGCAGTGAGTCTATTCTAGCGGGGGGCCTAGAATACGAGCAGTACTTC. Its translation: CASSESILAGGLEYEQYF.